This TCR beta chain was sequenced for a study of CD8 T cells in ankylosing spondylitis. For TCR beta, libraries came from quantitative 5'-RACE with molecular barcodes. TCRdb ran MiXCR on the 5' RACE reads and lists one entry per CDR3 protein. The table shows about 700,000 distinct CDR3 sequences, with roughly 19% occurring only once. Study-level results: Researchers reportedly found disease-linked clones significantly enriched in matched ankylosing spondylitis synovial fluid. Roughly eight highly homologous variants made up a TCR beta motif that seemed to typify ankylosing spondylitis blood.

A remark on this clonotype: Its antigen is unknown.

Sequenced material: blood, either unsorted or a sorted T cell fraction (not recorded which). This clonotype was obtained from a male donor with ankylosing spondylitis.

In DNA form, the CDR3 reads TGCAGTGCTCAGAGCGGGAGTTTCGATTACGAGCAGTACTTC. It specifies CSAQSGSFDYEQYF. This chain uses TRBV20-1 with TRBJ2-7; TRBD2 matches 8 bases. The CDR3 is made up of 14 amino acids. J was trimmed by 4 bases and V by 5 bases; bases with no gene match: 10. Germline CDR1 and CDR2: DFQATT and SNEGSKA (reference sequence).